This TCR beta chain was identified in a study of shared clonotypes between healthy human individuals. Study overall: Per-donor plates numbered three CD4 naive, three CD4 memory, two CD8 naive and one CD8 memory.

Produced via immunoSEQ multiplex PCR; TCRdb's table is partial and in-frame only. The table has around 2.1 million clones, about 93% seen once. Whole-study findings and limits: How much donors shared clonotypes was expected to be affected by sequencing depth.

Naivety among CD8 cells was defined by CD45RO negativity and positive CCR7 selection, thereby excluding terminally differentiated effector memory CD45RA+ cells. A note on this clone: Its antigen is as yet unknown. The same CDR3 arises from other DNA sequences in this sample as well.

CDR3 length: 11 amino acids. Germline V lookup: CDR1 SEHNR, CDR2 FQNEAQ (reference sequence). V was pared by 3 bases and J by 2 bases, with 2 bases between. The chain is built from TRBV7-9 and TRBJ2-7, with D unresolved. The TCR sequence derives from a man aged 18 to 30 in good health. Some clones in this sample may be carry-over from other donors' samples. Material for sequencing was naive CD8+ T cells from PBMCs. CDR3 protein: CASSFTYEQYF. CDR3 bases: TGTGCCAGCAGCTTTACCTACGAGCAGTACTTC.